These 2 T cell receptor beta chains originate from one sample sequenced in a study of T cells in Graves' hyperthyroidism and ophthalmopathy. What was amplified from RNA transcripts were TCR beta CDR3 regions. Primed by the HTBI set, a first-round RT-PCR was run on the TCR CDR3. TCRdb redid the calling of the multiplex PCR reads with MiXCR, one entry per CDR3 protein. The table lists a few hundred thousand distinct CDR3 sequences, roughly 50% of them singletons, with more than 7.5% in the top ten. The sample comprised peripheral blood or thyroid tissue (not recorded which). These receptors originate from a woman between 18 and 29 years old with Graves' hyperthyroidism.

The rearrangement joins TRBV29-1 to TRBJ1-5; D unresolved. The germline V gene has CDR1 SQVTM and CDR2 ANQGSEA. This CDR3 is built from 14 residues. V lost 7 bases to trimming and J lost 0 bases, with 13 bases between them. For the CDR3, the DNA is TGCAGCGCCTCGGACGGCTATAGCAATCAGCCCCAGCATTTT. It specifies CSASDGYSNQPQHF. The full variable domain, rest sourced from reference TRBV29-1 and TRBJ1-5, is SAVISQKPSRDICQRGTSLTIQCQVDSQVTMMFWYRQQPGQSLTLIATANQGSEATYESGFVIDKFPISRPNLTFSTLTVSNMSPEDSSIYLCSASDGYSNQPQHFGDGTRLSIL.

This clonotype was observed many times. The V call is TRBV2, the J call TRBJ2-7, with TRBD1 identical over 9 bases. Germline CDR1 and CDR2: SNHLY and FYNNEI. With V trimmed by 7 bases and J by 2 bases, 6 bases remained unmatched. The CDR3 totals 14 residues. CDR3 sequence (DNA): TGTGCCAGCAAAGAGACAGGGGGGACCTACGAGCAGTACTTC. This encodes CASKETGGTYEQYF.